This T cell receptor (beta chain) came from a study of technical replicates of blood from four donors. V shed 4 bases, J shed 7 bases, and the junction held 8 bases outside the gene matches. This CDR3 region has 13 residues. Germline V gene data show CDR1 as SQVTM and CDR2 as ANQGSEA. Here immunoSEQ multiplex PCR was the method, and the copy in TCRdb shows in-frame clones only, minus some. The sample yields under 95,000 clones, over 90% seen once. This clone has a handful of counts. The material sequenced was T cells isolated from PBMCs. The gene calls are TRBV29-1 and TRBJ2-7; 9 bases match TRBD1. This sequence originates from a human donor in good health. CDR3: CSVGDRGEREQYF. As DNA, the CDR3 is TGCAGCGTTGGAGACAGGGGGGAGAGAGAGCAGTACTTC.